Only a few counts were recorded for the clone carrying this TCR beta chain. Its antigen remains unidentified. The source of the sample is a study of T-cell memory formation after mild COVID-19. Study-level findings and limits: The finding that pre-infection memory included some responding clones suggested that cross-reactive memory joined.

The CDR3 has 17 residues. Germline-derived CDR1 and CDR2 are DFQATT and SNEGSKA (reference sequence). The V and J ends lost 0 bases and 0 bases, in that order; junction bases with no gene match: 5. Constant-segment primers and 5'RACE yielded cDNA libraries for TCR alpha and TCR beta, each carrying sample barcodes and UMIs. MiXCR, run by TCRdb on the 5' RACE reads, gives a single entry per CDR3 protein. Found here are around 510,000 distinct CDR3 sequences, about 22% of them singletons; the top ten hold roughly 8.1%. The TCR was taken from an adult woman who had mild COVID-19 (a few samples of this study predate the infection). Cell type and time point are not known. This chain connects TRBV20-1 to TRBJ2-3; 11 bases match TRBD2. Sequenced material: PBMCs or a T cell subset sorted from them (not recorded which). The CDR3 sequence: CSARDLWTSGSTDTQYF. For the CDR3, the DNA is TGCAGTGCTAGAGATCTCTGGACTAGCGGGAGCACAGATACGCAGTATTTT.